What follows is one T cell receptor (beta chain) and its context. The antigen remains unidentified. Every donor, a Caucasian adult, lived in Nashville, Tennessee. This entry belongs to a study of shared clonotypes between healthy human individuals. Study outcomes and limitations: Rarefaction showed sorted-subset sequencing was incomplete despite large depth.

TCRdb's table, derived via immunoSEQ multiplex PCR, lists solely in-frame clones and lacks some. Of roughly 2 million clones listed, 85% to 95% are singletons. Per germline, CDR1 LNHDA and CDR2 SQIVND (reference sequence). Trimming cost V 3 bases and J 4 bases, with 12 bases left between them. There are 14 residues in the CDR3. The TCR comes from a young man in good health. The sample was naive CD4+ T cells sorted from blood. Described subset: CD45RA+ positively selected. The rearrangement uses TRBV19 and TRBJ1-2; unclear D gene. This chain's CDR3 is CASSIVGIIYGYTF. CDR3 in DNA: TGTGCCAGTAGTATTGTCGGGATTATCTATGGCTACACCTTC.